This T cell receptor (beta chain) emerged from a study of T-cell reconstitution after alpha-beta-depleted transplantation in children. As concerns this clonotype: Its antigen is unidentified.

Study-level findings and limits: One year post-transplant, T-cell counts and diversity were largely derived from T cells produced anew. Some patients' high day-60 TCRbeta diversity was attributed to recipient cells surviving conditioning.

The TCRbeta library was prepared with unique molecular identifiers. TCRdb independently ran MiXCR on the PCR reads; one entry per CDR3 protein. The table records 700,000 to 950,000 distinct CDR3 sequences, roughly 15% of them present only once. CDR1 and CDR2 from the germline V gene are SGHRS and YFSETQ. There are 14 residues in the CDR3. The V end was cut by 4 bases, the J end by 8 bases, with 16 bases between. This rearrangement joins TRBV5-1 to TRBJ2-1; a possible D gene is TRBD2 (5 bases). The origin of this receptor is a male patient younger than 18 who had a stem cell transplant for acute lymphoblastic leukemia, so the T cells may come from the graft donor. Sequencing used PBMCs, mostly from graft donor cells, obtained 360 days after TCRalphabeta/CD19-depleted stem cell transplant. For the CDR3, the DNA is TGCGCCAGCAGCGACCGGGGAAGGCGGGATGAGCAGTTCTTC. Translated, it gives CASSDRGRRDEQFF.